One TCR beta chain is described in this entry. The sample originates from a study of T cell changes during pregnancy in multiple sclerosis. Germline V CDR1 and CDR2: SGDLS, YYNGEE. V lost 4 bases, J lost 2 bases, and 12 bases lay in between. This CDR3 is built from 14 residues. Repertoires were generated with immunoSEQ multiplex PCR, while TCRdb's copy carries only in-frame clones and drops some. In the table there are tens of thousands of clones, around 90% of which are singletons. The source material was PBMCs, sampled in the first trimester of pregnancy. The TCR comes from a female donor in good health, serving as a control in a pregnancy study. Some clones in this sample may be carry-over from other donors' samples. This chain uses TRBV9 with TRBJ1-2, with D maybe TRBD1 (6 bases). The CDR3 sequence is CASSPSTGNYGYTF. CDR3 nucleotides: TGTGCCAGCAGCCCCAGTACAGGGAACTATGGCTACACCTTC.